Included here is one TCR beta chain sequence, with context. Its target antigen remains unknown. No per-base quality is available; no much larger clone lies one base away. The data stem from a study of identical twins (dated by TCRdb to about 2016). For context, the study as a whole: To test whether fetal clonotypes persist, the study used deep sequencing on TCR alpha and beta repertoires from monozygotic twins, unrelated adults of various ages, and cord blood. To rule out contamination, replicate twin experiments were performed at different times with different library preparation protocols. What the study reported, not specific to this receptor: In monozygotic twins, out-of-frame TCR alpha sharing was systematically underestimated by recombination models, although the models agreed with sharing between unrelated individuals. Zero-insertion analyses could be partly confounded by invariant T cells such as MAIT and iNKT, although diverse VJ usage argued against such confounding for most clonotypes. In beta out-of-frame sequences, excess twin sharing was weaker, because having fewer shared sequences lowered the signal-to-noise ratio. Fewer insertions were carried by abundant cord blood beta clonotypes; a weaker similar trend was observed in young adult naive repertoires, while no such trend was observed in memory repertoires. Out-of-frame TCR alpha sequences shared between twins showed an excess of low generation-probability sequences compared with coincidental sharing between unrelated individuals. Because the same donors could not be followed over many years, the conclusions depended on cross-sectional statistical analysis.

In the germline V gene, CDR1 corresponds to ENHRY and CDR2 to SYGVKD. The CDR3 holds 15 amino acids from the cysteine to the phenylalanine. Just the 45-base CDR3 DNA is kept, in frame starting at base 1. Germline trimming amounts to 4 bases on V and 2 bases on J, with 7 as the count of junction bases outside the gene matches. The protocol used for the library was 5' RACE. The sample was run on an Illumina HiSeq 2000. Template switching introduced a universal primer binding site; the final cDNA contained a unique molecular identifier, enabling accurate counting of TCR cDNA molecules. First-strand cDNA for TCR alpha and beta chains was synthesized from specific primers in the conserved constant-segment region. To control for contamination, each cDNA library was double barcoded with a SMART-Mk sample barcode plus Illumina barcodes. TruSeq adapter sequences, together with Illumina sample barcodes, were added in two successive PCR steps. The TCR alpha and beta cDNA libraries were sequenced on the Illumina HiSeq platform using custom primers. Under the source paper's analysis protocol: MiGEC processed the raw reads to extract unique molecular identifiers, while MiXCR was used to determine the CDR3 positions. Recombination models were inferred per individual with the repgenHMM and IGoR tools using an EM algorithm. Shared clonotypes were analyzed with the tcR package in R, and sharing was normalized by the product of cloneset sizes. Out-of-frame nonproductive sequences were analyzed to study raw recombination free of thymic and clonal selection effects. The public reads were reanalyzed by TCRdb: fastp trimming at Q25, MiXCR alignment, in-frame beta chains only. Entries that share a CDR3 protein sequence are merged under the most common genes and DNA. TCRdb's processing, not the study's, gives the V and J calls here. In this sample the table shows about 530,000 distinct CDR3 sequences, 20% to 25% of which occur a single time. The ten largest clones represent around 0.5% of the sample.

Every donor was a healthy Caucasian. Three pairs of female monozygotic twins, all aged about 18 to 30 years, made up the twin cohort. Positive isolation kits from Invitrogen were used to isolate CD4+ and CD8+ T cell populations. This sample was shared with a second study, whose subject was yellow fever vaccine responses in identical twins. As that second paper reports: The T cell response to vaccination in identical twins was reported by the authors to appear partly convergent and partly personalized. In the study, vaccine-responding T cell clones were precisely tracked in identical twins.

Recombination linked TRBV10-3 to TRBJ2-7; a stretch of 8 junction bases matches TRBD1. The source material was CD4+ T cells sorted from blood. The receptor's source is a woman aged 18-29 years in good health. In nucleotides, the sequence is TGTGCCATCAGTGGGGGGACAGGATTAACCTACGAGCAGTACTTC. This is translated as CAISGGTGLTYEQYF.